This T cell receptor beta chain originates from a study of blood T cell repertoires in COVID-19. Study processing details: Estimation of nucleated cell counts was performed using reference gene primer amplification. Sequencing used immunoSEQ multiplex PCR; TCRdb keeps in-frame clones, though not all of them. V and J calls plus clone size are reproduced from that table; the DNA served to infer D and trimming. The sample shows around 400,000 clones, around 87% of them seen only once. With 3 bases clipped from V and 3 bases from J, the junction kept 5 bases outside the gene matches. This CDR3 spans 15 amino acids. Per the germline V gene, CDR1 is SEHNR and CDR2 is FQNEAQ (reference sequence).

Sequenced material: peripheral blood. V gene TRBV7-9 combines with J gene TRBJ1-2, with TRBD1 matching 9 bases. This TCR derives from a woman aged 55-70 years with COVID-19, enrolled during active disease. CDR3 sequence: CASSFKGQGDYGYTF. The DNA for the CDR3 is TGTGCCAGCAGCTTTAAGGGACAGGGAGACTATGGCTACACCTTC.